These 21 T cell receptor beta chains came from one sample sequenced in a study of PD-L1 blockade in urothelial cancer. Profiled with immunoSEQ multiplex PCR; TCRdb holds only in-frame clones, not every one. In the table there are about 35,000 clones, just over 35% of which are singletons. Sequencing was performed on tumor tissue, taken before atezolizumab (anti-PD-L1) treatment. The source is a man between 60 and 75 years old with urothelial cancer.

The rearrangement joins TRBV29-1 to TRBJ2-5, with 11 bases that match TRBD2. CDR3 length: 13 amino acids. Germline V gene data show CDR1 as SQVTM and CDR2 as ANQGSEA. The junction had 2 bases not matched to a gene; V was cut back by 4 bases and J by 4 bases. CDR3 DNA sequence: TGCAGCGTTGGAACTAGCGGGAGAGAGACCCAGTACTTC. It codes for CSVGTSGRETQYF. Full variable domain (missing parts from reference TRBV29-1 and TRBJ2-5): SAVISQKPSRDICQRGTSLTIQCQVDSQVTMMFWYRQQPGQSLTLIATANQGSEATYESGFVIDKFPISRPNLTFSTLTVSNMSPEDSSIYLCSVGTSGRETQYFGPGTRLLVL.

This clone was seen a handful of times. The rearrangement joins TRBV4-1 to TRBJ1-3, with TRBD1 as a possible D gene (5 bases). Trimming cost V 2 bases and J 0 bases, with 14 bases left between them. The CDR3 has 17 amino acids. CDR1 is MGHRA, CDR2 YSYEKL, per germline. CDR3 sequence (DNA): TGCGCCAGCAGCCAAACCTCTTCGAGGGGCTCTGGAAACACCATATATTTT. Translation gives CASSQTSSRGSGNTIYF.

This clone was detected a few times. In DNA, the CDR3 is TGCAGCGTTGAAAGGGGGGCAGGGGTGACTGAAGCTTTCTTT. Protein product: CSVERGAGVTEAFF. The genes are TRBV29-1 and TRBJ1-1; maybe TRBD1 (6 bases). This CDR3 is 14 amino acids long. V gave up 2 bases and J gave up 5 bases, with 15 bases separating them. Germline V gene sequence: CDR1 SQVTM, CDR2 ANQGSEA.

This clone has more than one count but fewer than ten. The V gene is TRBV9, the J gene TRBJ1-5; D remains ambiguous. CDR3 size: 15 residues. Germline V gene data show CDR1 as SGDLS and CDR2 as YYNGEE. V shed 0 bases and J shed 1 base, with 8 bases lying between them. The CDR3 region is CASSVAGGSNQPQHF. The CDR3 bases are TGTGCCAGCAGCGTAGCCGGCGGAAGCAATCAGCCCCAGCATTTT. Full variable domain (missing parts from reference TRBV9 and TRBJ1-5): DSGVTQTPKHLITATGQRVTLRCSPRSGDLSVYWYQQSLDQGLQFLIQYYNGEERAKGNILERFSAQQFPDLHSELNLSSLELGDSALYFCASSVAGGSNQPQHFGDGTRLSIL.

This clone was found once. This chain uses TRBV19 with TRBJ1-5; no clear D gene. This CDR3 spans 15 amino acids. CDR1 is LNHDA and CDR2 is SQIVND in the germline V gene (reference sequence). Trimming left V 6 bases short and J 5 bases short, with 17 bases between. CDR3 nucleotide sequence: TGTGCCAGTAGGGTAAGTGCCTCCTTGGATCAGCCCCAGCATTTT. It codes for CASRVSASLDQPQHF.

This clone was counted only a few times. The chain couples TRBV19 to TRBJ1-5, with 11 bases aligning to TRBD1. Trimming at V came to 3 bases and at J to 7 bases, leaving 8 bases not matched to a gene. The CDR3 is 16 amino acids. The V gene's germline CDR1 is LNHDA and CDR2 SQIVND (reference sequence). CDR3 region: CASSIRTGGVGQPQHF. The CDR3, as DNA: TGTGCCAGTAGTATCCGGACAGGGGGCGTAGGGCAGCCCCAGCATTTT.

J is TRBJ1-3 and V is TRBV14; 11 nucleotides agree with TRBD1. CDR1 is SGHDN, CDR2 FVKESK, per germline. V trimming: 4 bases; J trimming: 2 bases; junction bases outside the gene matches: 7. CDR3 length: 17 residues. The CDR3 protein is CASSLGGTGGTGNTIYF. In DNA, the CDR3 is TGTGCCAGCAGCCTGGGTGGGACAGGGGGTACTGGAAACACCATATATTTT.

This clone was detected ten times or more. The chain uses TRBV1 and TRBJ2-5; the table calls TRBD1, which could not be checked here. TRBV1 is termed a pseudogene. The CDR3 contains 15 residues. DNA for the CDR3: TGCGCCAGCAGCCAAGCCGACAGGTTGGGAGAGACCCAGTACTTC. Translated, it gives CASSQADRLGETQYF.

This clone was recorded a few times. This chain links TRBV6-8 with TRBJ2-3; 13 bases align to TRBD2. V shed 8 bases, J shed 2 bases, and the junction held 10 bases outside the gene matches. The length of the CDR3 is 17 residues. Looked up from germline, CDR1 is MNHGY and CDR2 is SAAAGT. The CDR3, as DNA: TGTGCCAGCGGTAAACCCGGACTAGCGGGGGACACAGATACGCAGTATTTT. It specifies CASGKPGLAGDTDTQYF.

This rearrangement joins TRBV5-1 to TRBJ2-1, with 7 bases lining up with TRBD1. Germline V gene sequence: CDR1 SGHRS, CDR2 YFSETQ. CDR3 length: 15 residues. V trimming: 0 bases; J trimming: 9 bases; junction bases outside the gene matches: 9. In DNA form, the CDR3 reads TGCGCCAGCAGCTTGGAAGGGACAGTTGGGGGTGAGCAGTTCTTC. It encodes CASSLEGTVGGEQFF.

This chain uses TRBV4-1 with TRBJ1-2; 7 nucleotides line up with TRBD1. The V segment lost 1 base and the J segment 5 bases; nucleotides outside the gene matches: 7. Germline values: CDR1 MGHRA, CDR2 YSYEKL. This CDR3 is built from 15 residues. CDR3 region: CASSQASTGLYGYTF. DNA of the CDR3: TGCGCCAGCAGCCAAGCTTCGACAGGGCTTTATGGCTACACCTTC.

This clone was observed a few times. The genes are TRBV9 and TRBJ2-2; D remains ambiguous. This CDR3 spans 14 amino acids. Looked up from germline, CDR1 is SGDLS and CDR2 is YYNGEE. Trimming stripped 4 bases from V and 2 bases from J, with 9 bases between. The CDR3 here is CASSYSPNTGELFF. As DNA, the CDR3 is TGTGCCAGCAGCTATAGTCCCAACACCGGGGAGCTGTTTTTT.

V is TRBV18 and J is TRBJ2-3; D assignment may be TRBD1 or TRBD2 (5 bases each). The V gene's germline CDR1 is KGHSH and CDR2 LQKENI. The V and J ends lost 6 bases and 0 bases respectively, with 13 bases between them. The CDR3 has 15 amino acids. In DNA form, the CDR3 reads TGTGCCAGCTCCCAGACTACAGGTAGCACAGATACGCAGTATTTT. Protein: CASSQTTGSTDTQYF.

The sample holds many counts of this clone. A nucleotide was unread or ambiguous, so the corresponding amino acid is written X. The CDR3 reads CASXFGQGNTEAFF. CDR3 bases: TGTGCCAGCAGSTTTGGACAGGGGAACACTGAAGCTTTCTTT. J is TRBJ1-1 and V is TRBV11-3, with TRBD1 matching over 8 bases. The V gene's germline CDR1 is SGHNT and CDR2 YENEEA. The CDR3 consists of 14 residues. V was pared by 6 bases and J by 1 base, with 4 bases of the junction left unmatched.

This clone was found a few times. The gene calls are TRBV12-5 and TRBJ2-5; 9 positions match TRBD2. The CDR3 is 13 residues long. The germline V gene encodes CDR1 LGHNT and CDR2 FRNRAP. Written as DNA, the CDR3 is TGTGCCAGCACCGGACTAGCGCAAGAGACCCAGTACTTC. It codes for CASTGLAQETQYF.

This clone showed up just a few times. This chain links TRBV29-1 with TRBJ2-5; a weak D match, TRBD2 (5 bases). V lost 4 bases and J 4 bases, leaving 16 bases between the germline ends. CDR1 is SQVTM and CDR2 is ANQGSEA in the germline V gene. This CDR3 has 14 residues. CDR3 sequence reads: CSVGARVSGETQYF. CDR3 in DNA: TGCAGCGTTGGGGCGAGGGTGTCCGGAGAGACCCAGTACTTC.

This clone came up a few times. The CDR3 loop is CSVEDPGPKKAFF. CDR3 nucleotide sequence: TGCAGCGTTGAAGATCCCGGACCGAAAAAAGCTTTCTTT. The rearrangement links TRBV29-1 to TRBJ1-1; no firm D call. The V gene lost 0 bases and the J gene lost 9 bases, with 14 bases spanning the gap. The V gene's germline CDR1 is SQVTM and CDR2 ANQGSEA. This CDR3 comprises 13 residues.

This clone was observed a few times. The V call is TRBV6-7, the J call TRBJ1-5; TRBD1 matches 7 bases. TRBV6-7 is classed as an ORF, of uncertain function. The trim removed 6 bases at V and 0 bases at J, leaving 5 bases unmatched. The CDR3 has 15 residues. The DNA for the CDR3 is TGTGCCAGCAGGCGGGACAGATATAGCAATCAGCCCCAGCATTTT. It translates to CASRRDRYSNQPQHF.

The CDR3 sequence is CASSRYQETQYF. Written as DNA, the CDR3 is TGTGCCAGCTCCCGGTACCAAGAGACCCAGTACTTC. V gene TRBV18 combines with J gene TRBJ2-5, with D uncertain. Trimming cost V 6 bases and J 0 bases, with 5 bases left between them. The CDR3 has 12 residues. Germline assignment: CDR1 KGHSH and CDR2 LQKENI.

In its sample, this clone was seen many times. An end of the junction does not agree with germline; a read error may underlie this. V is TRBV6-8 and J is TRBJ2-4; 7 bases match TRBD1. Per germline, CDR1 MNHGY and CDR2 SAAAGT. The CDR3 contains 14 residues. In DNA, the CDR3 is TGTGCCATCAGTGCCGGGACAGTGCAAAACATTCAGTACTTC. Its protein product is CAISAGTVQNIQYF.

The CDR3 DNA reads TGCGCCAGCAGCTTCAATCAGGGTTCGGCTGGGGCCAACGTCCTGACTTTC. It codes for CASSFNQGSAGANVLTF. The chain joins TRBV5-1 to TRBJ2-6; tentative D call: TRBD1 (5 bases). V shed 2 bases and J shed 2 bases, with 14 bases lying between them. The CDR3 runs 17 residues. CDR1 SGHRS and CDR2 YFSETQ come from the germline V gene. Using reference TRBV5-1 and TRBJ2-6 for the parts outside the CDR3, the full variable domain is KAGVTQTPRYLIKTRGQQVTLSCSPISGHRSVSWYQQTPGQGLQFLFEYFSETQRNKGNFPGRFSGRQFSNSRSEMNVSTLELGDSALYLCASSFNQGSAGANVLTFGAGSRLTVL.